This T cell receptor (beta chain) was retrieved from a study of T cell repertoires in ileal Crohn's disease (dated by TCRdb to the late 2010s). In the study overall: At the time of surgery, roughly 35% of patients were active smokers, and the median duration of disease was approximately eight years. Surgery was performed for a complication in all patients, with stricturing disease in 61% and penetrating disease in approximately 40%. Roughly half of the patients were given postoperative therapy, with around eleven receiving thiopurines and about 19 receiving anti-TNF agents. A prospective multicentre cohort supplied the 45 to 60 Crohn's disease patients whose TCR repertoires were analysed. Running in parallel with the study was a multicentre cohort set up to find predictors of early endoscopic recurrence following ileocolonic resection. Endoscopic postoperative recurrence was defined by a Rutgeerts score above i0. A total of some 150 mucosal samples from approximately 60 patients were sequenced, collected from several sites on the surgical specimen and at postoperative endoscopy. Overall study results and their limits: More high-frequency clones were carried by sorted CD8 T cells than by CD4 T cells, suggesting that mucosal expansions were mainly CD8. Patients who were active smokers at surgery had a significantly higher proportion of clonal expansions than non-smokers (approximately 28% vs 17%, p=0.02). Mucosal CD4 and CD8 T cells were sorted and sequenced only in a subgroup of patients, the size of which was not stated. Higher high-frequency clone percentages at surgery were associated with endoscopic recurrence; all patients with clonality above 26.8% (18/57) had recurrence.

CDR3 length: 11 amino acids, cysteine to phenylalanine. This entry keeps only the CDR3 DNA: 33 bases, framed from base 1. In the germline V gene (reference sequence), CDR1 corresponds to DFQATT and CDR2 to SNEGSKA. The germline ends are 8 bases apart after V is trimmed by 6 bases and J by 4 bases. Adults with ileal or ileocolonic Crohn's disease for whom ileocolonic resection was indicated were considered eligible. Before DNA extraction, whole ileal mucosal biopsies were kept frozen at -80 degrees C. Genomic DNA was isolated from frozen whole biopsies using a TRizol-based method, and the DNA was quantified with a NanoDrop 2000 spectrophotometer. Roughly 0.55 micrograms of biopsy DNA per sample were submitted for commercial TCRB immunosequencing. CDR3 regions were amplified from genomic DNA by Adaptive Biotechnology using a two-step, amplification bias-controlled multiplex PCR. In the first PCR, primers covered every V and J gene segment, and in the second PCR, barcodes and Illumina adapters were added. CDR3 libraries were sequenced using an Illumina instrument. Per the original workflow: Analysis combined the vendor-provided pipelines with custom analysis of raw data in R/Bioconductor under R version 3.3.0. Clonality, which ranges from 0 to 1, was calculated as the inverse of the normalised Shannon entropy across all productive clones. High-frequency clones were defined as the share of the repertoire occupied by the top 100 clones, with only clones passing a 95% confidence test being retained. The Simpson index measured repertoire diversity, and the Morisita-Horn index measured overlap between samples. This immuneACCESS table, as held by TCRdb, lists in-frame sequences with V and J called but not all clones. Of the missing ones, under half trace to an unresolved V gene in checked studies; the others have no known cause. V, J and clone size are those of that table, while D and trimming were read from the DNA. The sample profile shows 5,500 to 7,000 clones; 95% of them were found once. Of the sample, 0.31% falls within the top ten clones.

In the case of this clone: Its antigen remains unidentified. Base qualities are not provided; no much larger clone lies one nucleotide away.

The V and J segments used are TRBV20-1 and TRBJ2-3, with a tentative D gene TRBD2 over 5 matching bases. The source is an adult with Crohn's disease. The sequencing sample was made of ileal tissue. The DNA is TGCAGTGCCCCTAGCTCAGATACGCAGTATTTT. It translates to CSAPSSDTQYF.